A selection of T cell receptor beta chains follows, all from one sample in a study of T cells in Graves' hyperthyroidism and ophthalmopathy. TCRdb reprocessed the multiplex PCR reads via MiXCR and lists one record per CDR3 protein. The sample holds about 640,000 distinct CDR3 sequences, 40% to 55% seen once. The material sequenced was peripheral blood or thyroid tissue (not recorded which). These receptor sequences come from an adult man with Graves' disease, either hyperthyroidism or ophthalmopathy (not recorded which). Both conserved end residues are trimmed from each CDR3. Each record gives: J gene, V gene, CDR3 protein.

>TRBJ2-5|TRBV29-1
SGSDRLQETQY
>TRBJ1-4|TRBV7-8
ASSLMSEKLF
>TRBJ2-7|TRBV6-5
ASSYSGWGPLVYEQY
>TRBJ1-2|TRBV12-3/TRBV12-4
ASTSGTGGTYGYT
>TRBJ1-5|TRBV24-1
ATSEPGQGASQPQH
>TRBJ1-1|TRBV29-1
SVSPRDRDTEAF
>TRBJ1-1|TRBV2
ASSEGGLNTEAF
>TRBJ2-6|TRBV7-2
ASSQESLLAYSSGANVLT
>TRBJ1-3|TRBV7-2
ASSFEVGLSGNTIY
>TRBJ1-6|TRBV25-1
ASSGDRGESPLH
>TRBJ1-2|TRBV11-2
AWSPRTSNYGYT